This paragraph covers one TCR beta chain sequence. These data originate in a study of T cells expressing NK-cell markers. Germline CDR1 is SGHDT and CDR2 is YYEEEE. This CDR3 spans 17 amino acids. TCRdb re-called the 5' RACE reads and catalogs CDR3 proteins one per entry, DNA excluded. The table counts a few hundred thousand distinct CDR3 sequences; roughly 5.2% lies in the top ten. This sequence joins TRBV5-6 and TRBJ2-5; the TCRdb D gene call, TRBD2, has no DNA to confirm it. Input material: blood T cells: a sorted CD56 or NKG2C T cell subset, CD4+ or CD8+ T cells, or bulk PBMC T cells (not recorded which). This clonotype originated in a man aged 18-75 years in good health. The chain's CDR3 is CASSLSVGLAARETQYF.